Detailed here is one T cell receptor (beta chain). Its cognate antigen is unknown. The CDR3 has 13 residues. V was trimmed by 0 bases and J by 4 bases, leaving 6 bases between them. Germline V CDR1 and CDR2: KGHSH, LQKENI. This entry is derived from a study of beta chain features in type 1 diabetes. Study results and caveats: The VDJ junctions of type 1 diabetes patients carried fewer insertions and more deletions.

Expressed TCRB transcripts were sequenced because the isolated RNA had all been reverse transcribed beforehand. Profiling relied on immunoSEQ multiplex PCR, and the TCRdb table lists in-frame clones only, not all of them. The sample shows some 240,000 clones, approximately 11% of them seen only once. Donors contributed one heparinised blood draw apiece, averaging about 110 mL. Sorting gave populations that all exceeded 98% purity. This receptor was taken from a man younger than 35 in good health. The V call is TRBV18, the J call TRBJ2-5, with D tentatively TRBD1 (5 bases). Sequenced: central memory CD4+ T cells from blood. The chain's CDR3 is CASSPPQGETQYF. CDR3 sequence (DNA): TGTGCCAGCTCACCACCCCAGGGAGAGACCCAGTACTTC.